The 6 T cell receptor beta chains below were found in one sample sequenced in a study of tumor and adjacent non-tumor tissue in lung cancer. The library came from three nested PCR rounds adapted from ARM-PCR protocols. TCRdb reprocessed the multiplex PCR reads via MiXCR and lists one record per CDR3 protein. The data contain roughly 120,000 distinct CDR3 sequences, roughly three fifths of them seen just once; the ten biggest clones take up over 15%. The template was RNA from unsorted bulk tissue. The normal lung tissue was taken more than 3 cm from the tumor edge. The specimen sequenced was distant non-tumor lung tissue. The origin of the receptors is a man in his fifties or sixties with non-small cell lung cancer.

With regard to this clonotype: A read error may account for a junction end that differs from germline. The chain joins TRBV20-1 to TRBJ2-1, with D hard to call. This CDR3 is 14 amino acids long. Germline V gene sequence: CDR1 DFQATT, CDR2 SNEGSKA (reference sequence). CDR3 bases: TGCAGCGCTAGAGACCTAGTGTACTACAATGAGCAGTTCTTC. Translation: CSARDLVYYNEQFF.

The V and J genes are TRBV20-1 and TRBJ1-5; the D gene is possibly TRBD1 (5 bases). V was cut by 4 bases and J by 7 bases, with 14 bases left in between. Per germline, CDR1 DFQATT and CDR2 SNEGSKA (reference sequence). CDR3 size: 13 residues. The CDR3 nucleotides are TGCAGTGCTAACGACGGGCCAGGGCAGCCCCAGCATTTT. This gives the protein CSANDGPGQPQHF.

This clonotype was picked up many times. The chain combines TRBV5-6 with TRBJ2-2; 7 bases are a match to TRBD2. Trimming removed 3 bases from V and 3 bases from J; junction bases left unmatched: 8. CDR1 and CDR2 (germline): SGHDT, YYEEEE. The CDR3 spans 16 residues. Here the CDR3 DNA reads TGTGCCAGCAGCTCCCTCGGGAGGATACACACCGGGGAGCTGTTTTTT. This encodes CASSSLGRIHTGELFF.

About this clonotype: An end of the junction does not agree with germline; a read error may underlie this. The chain recombines TRBV11-2 with TRBJ2-1; the match to TRBD1 covers 9 bases. The V gene's germline CDR1 is SGHAT and CDR2 FQNNGV. The CDR3 has 15 amino acids. DNA for the CDR3: TGTACCAGCAGCTTACTTGTGACAGGGGGAAATGAGCAGTTCTTC. Its protein product is CTSSLLVTGGNEQFF.

This chain connects TRBV10-3 to TRBJ2-1; D not certain. The CDR3 extends over 12 amino acids. Trimming cost V 7 bases and J 9 bases, with 13 bases left between them. From germline, CDR1 is ENHRY and CDR2 SYGVKD. The DNA of the CDR3 is TGTGCCATCATTCCTGAGGAACGTGAGCAGTTCTTC. Amino acid sequence: CAIIPEEREQFF.

With respect to this clonotype: Because the CDR3 is missing its conserved closing phenylalanine or tryptophan, this is likely a read error. V usage is TRBV20-1 and J usage is TRBJ2-1; 13 bases map to TRBD2. Germline assignment: CDR1 DFQATT and CDR2 SNEGSKA (reference sequence). CDR3 length: 16 amino acids. Losses at the gene ends were 2 bases for V and 5 bases for J; bases not matched to a gene: 6. CDR3 sequence reads: CSARPWTSGSDNEQFY. CDR3 nucleotide sequence: TGCAGTGCTAGACCATGGACTAGCGGGAGTGACAATGAGCAGTTCTAC.